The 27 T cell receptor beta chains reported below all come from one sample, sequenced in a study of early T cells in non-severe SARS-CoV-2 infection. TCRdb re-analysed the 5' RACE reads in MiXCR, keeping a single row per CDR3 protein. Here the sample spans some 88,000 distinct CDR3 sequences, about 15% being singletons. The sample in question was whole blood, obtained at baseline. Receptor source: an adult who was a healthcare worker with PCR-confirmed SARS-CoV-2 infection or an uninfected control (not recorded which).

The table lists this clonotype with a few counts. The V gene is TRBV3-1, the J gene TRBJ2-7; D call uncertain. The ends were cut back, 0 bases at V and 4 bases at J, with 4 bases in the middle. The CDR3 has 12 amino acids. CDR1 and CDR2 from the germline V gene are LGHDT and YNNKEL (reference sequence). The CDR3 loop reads CASSQDKYEQYF. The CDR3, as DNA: TGTGCCAGCAGCCAAGACAAGTACGAGCAGTACTTC.

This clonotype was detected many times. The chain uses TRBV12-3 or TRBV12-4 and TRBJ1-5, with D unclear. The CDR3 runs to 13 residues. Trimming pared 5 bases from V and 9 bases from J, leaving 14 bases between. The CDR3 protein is CASSPRSAGPQHF. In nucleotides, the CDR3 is TGTGCCAGCAGTCCCCGTTCGGCGGGGCCCCAGCATTTT.

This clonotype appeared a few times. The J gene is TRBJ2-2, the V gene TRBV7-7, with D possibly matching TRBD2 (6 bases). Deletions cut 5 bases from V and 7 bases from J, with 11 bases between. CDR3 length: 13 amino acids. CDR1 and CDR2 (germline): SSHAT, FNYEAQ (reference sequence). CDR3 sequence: CASSPGVHGELFF. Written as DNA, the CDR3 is TGTGCCAGCAGCCCGGGGGTTCACGGGGAGCTGTTTTTT.

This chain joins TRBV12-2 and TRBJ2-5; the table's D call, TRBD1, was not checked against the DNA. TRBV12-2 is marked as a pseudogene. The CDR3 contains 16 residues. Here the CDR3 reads CASRQGAVAPQETQYF. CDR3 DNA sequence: TGTGCAAGTCGCCAAGGGGCGGTAGCGCCACAAGAGACCCAGTACTTC.

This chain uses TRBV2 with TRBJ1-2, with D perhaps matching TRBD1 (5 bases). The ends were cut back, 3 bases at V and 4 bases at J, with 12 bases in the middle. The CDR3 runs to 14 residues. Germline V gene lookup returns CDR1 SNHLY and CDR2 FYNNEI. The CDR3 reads CASSEMTESYGYTF. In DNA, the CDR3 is TGTGCCAGCAGTGAGATGACAGAGAGCTATGGCTACACCTTC.

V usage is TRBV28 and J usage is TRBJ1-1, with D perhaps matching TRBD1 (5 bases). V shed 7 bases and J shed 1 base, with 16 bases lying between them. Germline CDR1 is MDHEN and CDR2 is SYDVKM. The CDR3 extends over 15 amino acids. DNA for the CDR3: TGTGCCAGCATCGCTCCCGGGGGAGGGAACACTGAAGCTTTCTTT. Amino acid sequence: CASIAPGGGNTEAFF.

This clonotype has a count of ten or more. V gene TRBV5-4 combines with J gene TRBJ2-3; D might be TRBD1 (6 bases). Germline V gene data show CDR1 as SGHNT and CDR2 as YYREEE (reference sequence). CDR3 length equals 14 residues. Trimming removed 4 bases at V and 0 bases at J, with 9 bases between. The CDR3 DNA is TGTGCCAGCAGCCGGGACACTAGCACAGATACGCAGTATTTT. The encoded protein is CASSRDTSTDTQYF.

CDR3 coding DNA: TGTGCCAGCAGCCCCCGACGGTCGGTTGGCACCGGGGAGCTGTTTTTT. The encoded protein is CASSPRRSVGTGELFF. The chain links TRBV7-2 to TRBJ2-2; the D is unclear. Between the trimmed V and J ends, which lost 5 bases and 4 bases, there was a span of 17 bases. Per germline, CDR1 SGHTA and CDR2 FQGNSA. The CDR3 extends over 16 amino acids.

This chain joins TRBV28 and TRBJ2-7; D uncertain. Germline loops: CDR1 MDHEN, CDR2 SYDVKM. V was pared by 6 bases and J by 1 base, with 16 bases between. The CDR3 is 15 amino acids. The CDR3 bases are TGTGCCAGCAGGTCTCAGGTATCCTTTTCCTACGAGCAGTACTTC. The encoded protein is CASRSQVSFSYEQYF.

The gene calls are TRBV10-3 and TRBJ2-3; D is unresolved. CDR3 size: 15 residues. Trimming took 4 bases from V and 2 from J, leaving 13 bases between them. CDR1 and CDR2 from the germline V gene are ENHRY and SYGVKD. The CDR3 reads CAISAQLAITDTQYF. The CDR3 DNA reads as TGTGCCATCAGTGCCCAGTTGGCTATCACAGATACGCAGTATTTT.

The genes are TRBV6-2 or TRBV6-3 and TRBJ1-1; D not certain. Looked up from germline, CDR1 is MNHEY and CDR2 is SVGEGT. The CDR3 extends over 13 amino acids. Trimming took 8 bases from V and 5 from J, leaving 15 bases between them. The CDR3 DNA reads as TGTGCCAGCTCCACGTTCCGGACGACTGAAGCTTTCTTT. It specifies CASSTFRTTEAFF.

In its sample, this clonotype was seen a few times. CDR3 sequence (DNA): TGTGCCAGCACCGGAGGGATGGGTCAGCCCCAGCATTTT. Residues: CASTGGMGQPQHF. This chain uses TRBV12-3 or TRBV12-4 with TRBJ1-5; D not certain. V lost 7 bases, J lost 6 bases, and 13 bases lay in between. This CDR3 spans 13 amino acids.

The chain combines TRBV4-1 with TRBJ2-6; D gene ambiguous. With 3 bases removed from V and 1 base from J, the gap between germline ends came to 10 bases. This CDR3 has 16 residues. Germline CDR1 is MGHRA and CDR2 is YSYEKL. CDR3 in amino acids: CASSQGYASGANVLTF. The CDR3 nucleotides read TGCGCCAGCAGCCAGGGGTATGCGTCTGGGGCCAACGTCCTGACTTTC.

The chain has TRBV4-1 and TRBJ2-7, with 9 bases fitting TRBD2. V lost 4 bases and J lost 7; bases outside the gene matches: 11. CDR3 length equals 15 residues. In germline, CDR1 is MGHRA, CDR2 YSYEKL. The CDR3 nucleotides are TGCGCCAGCAGCCCGTGGTTTAGCGGGAGTGGAGAGCAGTACTTC. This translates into CASSPWFSGSGEQYF.

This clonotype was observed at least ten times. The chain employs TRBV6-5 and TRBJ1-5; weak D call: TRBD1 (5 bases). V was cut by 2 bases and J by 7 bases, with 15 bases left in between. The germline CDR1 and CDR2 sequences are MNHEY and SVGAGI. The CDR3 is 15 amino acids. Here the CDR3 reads CASSYQGPPGQPQHF. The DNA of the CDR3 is TGTGCCAGCAGTTACCAGGGTCCACCGGGCCAGCCCCAGCATTTT.

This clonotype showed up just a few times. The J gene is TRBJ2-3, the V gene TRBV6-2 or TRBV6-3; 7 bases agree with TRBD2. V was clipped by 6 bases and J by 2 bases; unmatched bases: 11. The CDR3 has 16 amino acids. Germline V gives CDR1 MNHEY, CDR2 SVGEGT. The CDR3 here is CASSTVREGITDTQYF. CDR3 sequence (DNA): TGTGCCAGCAGCACCGTGAGGGAGGGTATCACAGATACGCAGTATTTT.

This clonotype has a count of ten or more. Here the CDR3 DNA reads TGTGCCAGCAGAACTAGTAGCCCAACGCAGTATTTT. Protein sequence: CASRTSSPTQYF. The chain is built from TRBV12-3 or TRBV12-4 and TRBJ2-3, with a tentative D call TRBD2 (5 bases). The CDR3 covers 12 residues. Between the trimmed V and J ends, which lost 6 bases and 9 bases, there was a span of 13 bases.

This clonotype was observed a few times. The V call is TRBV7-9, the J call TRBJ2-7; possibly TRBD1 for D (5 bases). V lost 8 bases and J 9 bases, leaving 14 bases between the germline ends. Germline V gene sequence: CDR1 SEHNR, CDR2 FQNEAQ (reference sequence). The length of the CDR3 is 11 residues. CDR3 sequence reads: CASVGATGQYF. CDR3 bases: TGTGCCAGCGTTGGGGCGACCGGGCAGTACTTC.

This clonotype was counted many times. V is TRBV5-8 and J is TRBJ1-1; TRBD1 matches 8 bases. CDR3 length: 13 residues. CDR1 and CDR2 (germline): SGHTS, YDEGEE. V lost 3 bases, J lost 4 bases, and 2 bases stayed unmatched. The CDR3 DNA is TGTGCCAGCAGCTCCACAGGGGGCACTGAAGCTTTCTTT. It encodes CASSSTGGTEAFF. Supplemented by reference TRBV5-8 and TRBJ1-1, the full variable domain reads EAGVTQSPTHLIKTRGQQATLRCSPISGHTSVYWYQQALGLGLQFLLWYDEGEERNRGNFPPRFSGRQFPNYSSELNVNALELEDSALYLCASSSTGGTEAFFGQGTRLTVV.

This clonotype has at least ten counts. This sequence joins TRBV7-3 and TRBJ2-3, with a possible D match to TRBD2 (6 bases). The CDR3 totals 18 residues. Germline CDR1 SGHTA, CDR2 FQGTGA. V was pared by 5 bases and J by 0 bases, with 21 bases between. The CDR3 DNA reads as TGTGCCAGCAGCCCCTCGAATAGCGGCCTACTTAGCACAGATACGCAGTATTTT. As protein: CASSPSNSGLLSTDTQYF.

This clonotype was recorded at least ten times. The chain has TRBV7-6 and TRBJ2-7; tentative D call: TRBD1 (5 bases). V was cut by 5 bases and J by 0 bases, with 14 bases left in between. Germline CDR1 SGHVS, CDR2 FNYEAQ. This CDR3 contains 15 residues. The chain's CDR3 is CASSPTARGSYEQYF. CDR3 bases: TGTGCCAGCAGCCCGACAGCGAGAGGCTCCTACGAGCAGTACTTC.

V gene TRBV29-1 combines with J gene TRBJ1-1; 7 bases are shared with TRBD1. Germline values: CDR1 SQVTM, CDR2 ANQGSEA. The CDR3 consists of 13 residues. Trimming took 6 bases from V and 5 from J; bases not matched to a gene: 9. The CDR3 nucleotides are TGCAGCGTGTCGACAGGGAGTAAGACTGAAGCTTTCTTT. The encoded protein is CSVSTGSKTEAFF.

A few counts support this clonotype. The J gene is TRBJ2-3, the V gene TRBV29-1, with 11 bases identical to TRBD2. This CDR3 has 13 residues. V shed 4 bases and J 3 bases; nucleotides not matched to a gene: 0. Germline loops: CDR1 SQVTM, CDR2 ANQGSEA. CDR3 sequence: CSVASGRTDTQYF. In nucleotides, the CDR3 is TGCAGCGTTGCTAGCGGGAGGACAGATACGCAGTATTTT.

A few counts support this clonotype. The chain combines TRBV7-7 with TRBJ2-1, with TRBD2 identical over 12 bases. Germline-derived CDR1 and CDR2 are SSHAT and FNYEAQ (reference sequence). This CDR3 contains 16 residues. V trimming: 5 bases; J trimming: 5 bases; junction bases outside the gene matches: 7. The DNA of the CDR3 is TGTGCCAGCAGCCCGGCTGGACTAGCGGGACACAATGAGCAGTTCTTC. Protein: CASSPAGLAGHNEQFF.

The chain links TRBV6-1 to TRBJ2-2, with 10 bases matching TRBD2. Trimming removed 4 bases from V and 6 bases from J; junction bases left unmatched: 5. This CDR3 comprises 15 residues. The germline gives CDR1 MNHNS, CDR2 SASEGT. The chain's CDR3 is CASSGPAGGAGELFF. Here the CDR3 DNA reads TGTGCCAGCAGTGGTCCAGCGGGAGGGGCCGGGGAGCTGTTTTTT.

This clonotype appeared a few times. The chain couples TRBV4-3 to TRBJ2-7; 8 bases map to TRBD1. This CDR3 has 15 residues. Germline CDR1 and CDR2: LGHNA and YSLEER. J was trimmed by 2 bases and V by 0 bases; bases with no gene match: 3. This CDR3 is CASSQDRTGTYEQYF. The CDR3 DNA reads TGCGCCAGCAGCCAAGATCGGACAGGGACCTACGAGCAGTACTTC.

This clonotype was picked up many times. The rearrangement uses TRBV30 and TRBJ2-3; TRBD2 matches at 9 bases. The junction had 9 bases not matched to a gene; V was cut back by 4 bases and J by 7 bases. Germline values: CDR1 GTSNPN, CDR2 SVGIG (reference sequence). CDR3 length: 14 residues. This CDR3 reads CAWKRLADLNTQYF. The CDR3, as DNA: TGTGCCTGGAAGAGACTAGCGGACCTTAATACGCAGTATTTT.